The rows below give T cell receptor beta chains drawn from one sample of a study of cytomegalovirus exposure and HLA in healthy donors. Here immunoSEQ multiplex PCR was the method, and the copy in TCRdb shows in-frame clones only, minus some. The sample has about 170,000 clones, about 81% seen once. The sequencing sample was made of PBMCs. These receptor sequences come from a girl aged 2 to 10 in good health and CMV-seropositive. Both conserved end residues are part of each CDR3. The D gene is left open where the match is weak. Expanded clones get a size class; other rows say once, few or many, or leave the size out.

v_gene	j_gene	abundance	d_gene	CDR3nt	CDR3aa
TRBV11-2	TRBJ2-5	-	TRBD2	TGTGCCAGCAGCCGAGGGGGTCTAGCGGGGTACCAAGAGACCCAGTACTTC	CASSRGGLAGYQETQYF
TRBV7-7	TRBJ2-3	-	TRBD2	TGTGCTAGCAGCCGGACTAGCGGGATGGATACGCAGTATTTT	CASSRTSGMDTQYF
TRBV11-2	TRBJ2-6	-	-	TGTGCCAGCAGCTTACAGGGCTCTGGGGCCAACGTCCTGACTTTC	CASSLQGSGANVLTF
TRBV30	TRBJ2-2	-	-	TGTGCCTGGGGCGGGCTCACCGGGGAGCTGTTTTTT	CAWGGLTGELFF
TRBV30	TRBJ2-3	-	TRBD2	TGTGCCTGGAGTAGCGGGAGGGTAAGGCGTGGCACAGATACGCAGTATTTT	CAWSSGRVRRGTDTQYF
TRBV28	TRBJ2-5	-	-	TGTGCCAGCAGTGGGGGGTTAAGCGAGACCCAGTACTTC	CASSGGLSETQYF
TRBV4-2	TRBJ1-5	few	-	TGTGCCAGCAGCCAAGATCTAGCGGGCGGAAATCAGCCCCAGCATTTT	CASSQDLAGGNQPQHF
TRBV14	TRBJ1-4	-	-	TGTGCCAGCAGCCAAGGTGGAGCCGGGTTCGAAAAACTGTTTTTT	CASSQGGAGFEKLFF
TRBV25-1	TRBJ2-7	-	-	TGTGCCAGCAGATCCGACACGTCCTACGAGCAGTACTTC	CASRSDTSYEQYF
TRBV20-1	TRBJ1-1	-	-	TGCAGTGCGAGGGCAGGACTCGAAGCTTTCTTT	CSARAGLEAFF
TRBV6-1	TRBJ2-7	-	TRBD2	TGTGCCAGCAGGCCGGGACTAGGGTACTACGAGCAGTACTTC	CASRPGLGYYEQYF
TRBV11-2	TRBJ2-1	-	TRBD2	TGTGCCAGCAGCCCTTACCCTAGGACTAGCGGCGATACCTACAATGAGCAGTTCTTC	CASSPYPRTSGDTYNEQFF
TRBV7-9	TRBJ1-4	once	TRBD1	TGTGCCAGCAGGGCCGGGACAGGGCGAATCGGAGGTGAAAAACTGTTTTTT	CASRAGTGRIGGEKLFF
TRBV28	TRBJ1-5	once	TRBD1	TGTGCCAGCAGGATGACAGGGTGGGCTCAGCCCCAGCATTTT	CASRMTGWAQPQHF
TRBV10-2	TRBJ2-5	-	-	TGCGCCAGCAGTCCTACTCGGAGGTCGCCCTCGGAGACCCAGTACTTC	CASSPTRRSPSETQYF
TRBV4-1	TRBJ2-7	once	-	TGCGCCAGCAGCCCCTCTAGCCCCCCCCGCGAGCAGTACTTC	CASSPSSPPREQYF
TRBV9	TRBJ2-2	-	-	TGTGCCAGCAGTAGGAACACCGGGGAGCTGTTTTTT	CASSRNTGELFF
TRBV5-1	TRBJ1-1	once	-	TGCGCCAGCAGCTTGGGAGCGCGGACTGAAGCTTTCTTT	CASSLGARTEAFF
TRBV19	TRBJ2-1	-	TRBD2	TGTGCCAGTAGTATAGACTCCCTGACTAGCGGGAGGTATGAGCAGTTCTTC	CASSIDSLTSGRYEQFF
TRBV28	TRBJ2-5	-	-	TGTGCCAGCAGTCCGCGACTATTGGGGGAGACCCAGTACTTC	CASSPRLLGETQYF
TRBV5-4	TRBJ2-1	once	-	TGTGCCAGCAGCTTGCAATCGTCCAGTGAGCAGTTCTTC	CASSLQSSSEQFF
TRBV6-1	TRBJ2-1	-	TRBD2	TGTGCCAGCAGTGAAACTAGCGGAGATTACAATGAGCAGTTCTTC	CASSETSGDYNEQFF
TRBV6-4	TRBJ2-1	-	-	TGTGCCAGCAGCCATGAACGACAAGGTGAGCAGTTCTTC	CASSHERQGEQFF
TRBV21-1	TRBJ2-7	-	-	TGTGCCAGCAGCAGAGGCAGCTATTGGCATGGCTACGAGCAGTACTTC	CASSRGSYWHGYEQYF
TRBV5-1	TRBJ2-7	-	-	TGCGCCAGCAGCTTGAACGGTGCCTACGAGCAGTACTTC	CASSLNGAYEQYF
TRBV19	TRBJ2-1	-	TRBD2	TGTGCCAGTAGTCTGATGGGACTAGCGGGTGAGCAGTTCTTC	CASSLMGLAGEQFF
TRBV5-8	TRBJ2-7	-	-	TGTGCCAGCAGCCGGCGGGCCAACCGCTACGAGCAGTACTTC	CASSRRANRYEQYF
TRBV25-1	TRBJ1-2	-	TRBD1	TGTGCCAGCAGTGACGGAGGACAGGGGGCTGGCTACACCTTC	CASSDGGQGAGYTF
TRBV28	TRBJ2-1	few	-	TGTGCCAGCAGTGAAAGACAGGAGAGCTCCTACAATGAGCAGTTCTTC	CASSERQESSYNEQFF
TRBV29-1	TRBJ2-1	-	TRBD2	TGCAGCGTCAGCCGATACTATAGCGGGAGGGGAGGAGACAATGAGCAGTTCTTC	CSVSRYYSGRGGDNEQFF
TRBV5-4	TRBJ2-7	-	TRBD2	TGTGCCAGCAGCGCTGGACTAGCGGGAGCAGTCTACGAGCAGTACTTC	CASSAGLAGAVYEQYF